This T cell receptor (beta chain) was profiled in a study of shared clonotypes between healthy human individuals. Sequencing used immunoSEQ multiplex PCR; TCRdb keeps in-frame clones, though not all of them. The top ten hold about 0.45% of the sample, which has roughly 1.5 million clones, 95% to 99% seen once. Germline assignment: CDR1 MDHEN and CDR2 SYDVKM. Trimming removed 2 bases at V and 5 bases at J, with 6 bases between. This CDR3 has 12 amino acids. This rearrangement joins TRBV28 to TRBJ1-1; D ambiguous. The origin of this receptor is a man aged 25 to 40 in good health. The sequenced material came from naive CD4+ T cells sorted from blood. Described subset: CD45RA+ positively selected. The CDR3 bases are TGTGCCAGCAGTTTAAGTCAAACTGAAGCTTTCTTT. Translated, it gives CASSLSQTEAFF.